This T cell receptor beta chain emerged from a study of metastatic and nonmetastatic thyroid tumors. Turning to the study itself: The authors compared repertoires across blood and tumor or nodule tissue from malignant and benign thyroid patients.

Not a single patient had been given any form of treatment at any point before undergoing thyroid surgery. CDR3 length: 15 amino acids. The V end lost 6 bases, the J end lost 4 bases, and 20 bases lay between the germline ends. Germline values: CDR1 SGHRS, CDR2 YFSETQ. This clone was recorded at least ten times. The antigen is undetermined. Regarding the study as a whole: Malignant thyroid tumors reportedly had TCR beta diversity that was significantly higher than in benign nodules, in blood and tumor.

Original handling: It was from CDR3 differences across clinicopathological groups that a distant-metastasis classifier for papillary thyroid cancer was built. From the PCR reads, TCRdb re-called clones with MiXCR. The V and J calls were determined by TCRdb, not by the authors. The sample lists 20,000 to 25,000 clones, approximately 14% occurring once. The chain employs TRBV5-1 and TRBJ2-7; possible D gene TRBD1, 6 bases. The sequence was obtained from a female donor with papillary thyroid cancer or a benign thyroid nodule (not recorded which). Some clones in this sample may be carry-over from other donors' samples. Sequenced input: blood. The DNA for the CDR3 is TGCGCCAGCAACCAAGGGGCAGGGGTAGGATACGAGCAGTACTTC. This sequence encodes CASNQGAGVGYEQYF.